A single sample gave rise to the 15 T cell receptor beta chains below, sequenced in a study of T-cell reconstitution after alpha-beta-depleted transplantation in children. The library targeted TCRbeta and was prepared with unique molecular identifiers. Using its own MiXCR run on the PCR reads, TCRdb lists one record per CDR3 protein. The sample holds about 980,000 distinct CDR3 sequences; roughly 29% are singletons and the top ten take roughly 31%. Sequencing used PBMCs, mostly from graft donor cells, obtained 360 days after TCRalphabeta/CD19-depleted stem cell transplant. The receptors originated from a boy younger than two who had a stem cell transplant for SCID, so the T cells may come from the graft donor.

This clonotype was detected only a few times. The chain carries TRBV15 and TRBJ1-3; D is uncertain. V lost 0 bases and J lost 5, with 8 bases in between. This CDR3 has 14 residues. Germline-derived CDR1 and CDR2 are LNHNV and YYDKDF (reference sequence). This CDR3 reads CATSREGIRNTIYF. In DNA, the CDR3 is TGTGCCACCAGCAGAGAAGGGATCCGAAACACCATATATTTT.

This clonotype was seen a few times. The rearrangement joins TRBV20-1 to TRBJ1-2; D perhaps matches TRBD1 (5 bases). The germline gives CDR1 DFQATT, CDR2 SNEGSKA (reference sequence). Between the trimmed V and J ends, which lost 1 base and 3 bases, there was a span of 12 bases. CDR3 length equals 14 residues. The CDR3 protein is CSARGGSGHYGYTF. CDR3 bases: TGCAGTGCTAGAGGGGGATCGGGGCACTATGGCTACACCTTC.

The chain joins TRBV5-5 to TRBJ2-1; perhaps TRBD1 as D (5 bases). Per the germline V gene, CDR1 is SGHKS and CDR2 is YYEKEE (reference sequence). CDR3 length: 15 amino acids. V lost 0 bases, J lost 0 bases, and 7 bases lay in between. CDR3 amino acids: CASSLVGASYNEQFF. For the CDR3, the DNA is TGTGCCAGCAGCTTGGTAGGGGCCTCCTACAATGAGCAGTTCTTC.

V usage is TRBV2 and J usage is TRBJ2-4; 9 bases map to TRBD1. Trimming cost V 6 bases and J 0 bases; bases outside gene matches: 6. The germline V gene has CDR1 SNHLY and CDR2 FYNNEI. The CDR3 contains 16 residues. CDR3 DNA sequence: TGTGCCAGCAGAGCAAGACAGGGGGGAGCCAAAAACATTCAGTACTTC. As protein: CASRARQGGAKNIQYF. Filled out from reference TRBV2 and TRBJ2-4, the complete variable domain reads EPEVTQTPSHQVTQMGQEVILRCVPISNHLYFYWYRQILGQKVEFLVSFYNNEISEKSEIFDDQFSVERPDGSNFTLKIRSTKLEDSAMYFCASRARQGGAKNIQYFGAGTRLSVL.

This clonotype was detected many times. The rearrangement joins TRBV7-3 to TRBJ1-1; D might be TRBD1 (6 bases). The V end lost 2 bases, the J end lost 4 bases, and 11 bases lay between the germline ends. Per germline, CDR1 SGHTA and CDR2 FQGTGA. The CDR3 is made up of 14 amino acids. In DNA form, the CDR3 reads TGTGCCAGCAGCTTAGGCCCCAGGGGCACTGAAGCTTTCTTT. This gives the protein CASSLGPRGTEAFF.

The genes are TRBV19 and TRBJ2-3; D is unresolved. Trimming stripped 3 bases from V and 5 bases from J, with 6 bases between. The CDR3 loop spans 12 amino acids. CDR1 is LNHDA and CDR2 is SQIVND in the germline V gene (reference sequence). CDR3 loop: CASSIGQDTQYF. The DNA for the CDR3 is TGTGCCAGTAGTATTGGGCAAGATACGCAGTATTTT.

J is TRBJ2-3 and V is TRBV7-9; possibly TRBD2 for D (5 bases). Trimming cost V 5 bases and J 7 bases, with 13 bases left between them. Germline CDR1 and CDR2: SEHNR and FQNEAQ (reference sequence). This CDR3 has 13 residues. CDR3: CASSPGGVYTQYF. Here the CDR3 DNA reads TGTGCCAGCAGCCCAGGAGGCGTATATACGCAGTATTTT.

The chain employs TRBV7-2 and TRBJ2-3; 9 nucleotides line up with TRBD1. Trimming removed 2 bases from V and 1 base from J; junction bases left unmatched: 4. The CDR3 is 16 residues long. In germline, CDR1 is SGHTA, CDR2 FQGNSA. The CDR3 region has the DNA TGTGCCAGCAGCTTACGACAGGGGGGTGGCACAGATACGCAGTATTTT. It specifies CASSLRQGGGTDTQYF. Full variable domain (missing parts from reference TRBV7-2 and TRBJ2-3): GAGVSQSPSNKVTEKGKDVELRCDPISGHTALYWYRQSLGQGLEFLIYFQGNSAPDKSGLPSDRFSAERTGGSVSTLTIQRTQQEDSAVYLCASSLRQGGGTDTQYFGPGTRLTVL.

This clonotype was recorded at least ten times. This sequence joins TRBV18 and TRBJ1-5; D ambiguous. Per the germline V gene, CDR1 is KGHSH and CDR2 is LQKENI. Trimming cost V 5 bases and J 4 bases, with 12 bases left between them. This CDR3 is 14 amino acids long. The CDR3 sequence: CASSTRAVNQPQHF. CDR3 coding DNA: TGTGCCAGCTCAACCAGAGCAGTAAATCAGCCCCAGCATTTT.

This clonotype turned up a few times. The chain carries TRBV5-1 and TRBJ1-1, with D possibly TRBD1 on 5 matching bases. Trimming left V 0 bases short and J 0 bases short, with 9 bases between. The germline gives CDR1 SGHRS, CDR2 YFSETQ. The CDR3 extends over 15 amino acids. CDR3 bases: TGCGCCAGCAGCTTGGGTCGGGGGATGAACACTGAAGCTTTCTTT. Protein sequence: CASSLGRGMNTEAFF.

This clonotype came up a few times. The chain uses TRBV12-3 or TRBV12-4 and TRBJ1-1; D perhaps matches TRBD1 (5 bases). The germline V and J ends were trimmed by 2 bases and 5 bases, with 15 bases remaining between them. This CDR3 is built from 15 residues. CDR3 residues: CASSLSLTAVTEAFF. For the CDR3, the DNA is TGTGCCAGCAGTTTATCGTTGACAGCAGTTACTGAAGCTTTCTTT.

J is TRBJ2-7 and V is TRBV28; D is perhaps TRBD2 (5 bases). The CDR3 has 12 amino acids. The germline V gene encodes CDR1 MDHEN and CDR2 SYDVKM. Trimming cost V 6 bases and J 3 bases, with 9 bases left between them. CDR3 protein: CASRLGVYEQYF. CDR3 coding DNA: TGTGCCAGCAGGCTGGGAGTCTACGAGCAGTACTTC.

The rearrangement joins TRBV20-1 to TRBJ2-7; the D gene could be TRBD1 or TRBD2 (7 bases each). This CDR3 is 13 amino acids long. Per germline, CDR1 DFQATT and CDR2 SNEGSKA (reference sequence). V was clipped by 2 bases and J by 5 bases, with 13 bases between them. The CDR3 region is CSARLAGGDEQYF. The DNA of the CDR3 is TGCAGTGCTAGATTAGCAGGGGGGGACGAGCAGTACTTC.

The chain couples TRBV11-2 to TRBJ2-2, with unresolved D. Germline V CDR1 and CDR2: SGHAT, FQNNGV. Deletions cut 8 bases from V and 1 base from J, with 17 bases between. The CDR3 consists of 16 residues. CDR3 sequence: CASRITGLGNTGELFF. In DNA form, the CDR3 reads TGTGCCAGCCGCATAACCGGGTTAGGGAACACCGGGGAGCTGTTTTTT.

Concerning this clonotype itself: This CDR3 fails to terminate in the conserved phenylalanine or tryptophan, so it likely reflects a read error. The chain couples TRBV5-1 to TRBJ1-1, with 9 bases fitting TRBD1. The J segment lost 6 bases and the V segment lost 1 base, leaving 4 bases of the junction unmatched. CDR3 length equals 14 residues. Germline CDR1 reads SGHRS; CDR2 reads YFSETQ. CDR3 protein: CASSLYDRGAEAFY. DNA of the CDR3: TGCGCCAGCAGCTTGTATGACAGGGGGGCTGAAGCTTTCTAT.